Presented here are 23 T cell receptor beta chains from one specimen sequenced in a study of blood T cell repertoires in COVID-19. Profiled with immunoSEQ multiplex PCR; TCRdb holds only in-frame clones, not every one. The table has under 65,000 clones, more than 80% seen once. Sequenced sample: peripheral blood. The receptors derive from a man between 60 and 75 years old with acute or convalescent COVID-19.

The chain combines TRBV6-1 with TRBJ2-1, with D perhaps TRBD1 (5 bases). Germline-derived CDR1 and CDR2 are MNHNS and SASEGT. V was pared by 3 bases and J by 4 bases, with 7 bases between. This CDR3 is built from 13 residues. The CDR3 nucleotides read TGTGCCAGCAGTGAGGGGCCTTACAATGAGCAGTTCTTC. Translating gives CASSEGPYNEQFF.

The chain has TRBV28 and TRBJ2-7; 9 bases are a match to TRBD1. The CDR3 runs to 15 residues. CDR1 and CDR2 from the germline V gene are MDHEN and SYDVKM. V lost 5 bases to trimming and J lost 1 base; unmatched junction nucleotides: 6. In nucleotides, the CDR3 is TGTGCCAGCAGTCCCTCGGGACAGGGATCCTACGAGCAGTACTTC. Its translation is CASSPSGQGSYEQYF.

The chain has TRBV7-2 and TRBJ2-7; 7 positions match TRBD1. This CDR3 comprises 16 residues. Trimming removed 1 base from V and 0 bases from J; junction bases left unmatched: 6. Germline V CDR1 and CDR2: SGHTA, FQGNSA. The chain's CDR3 is CASSLGGGPGSYEQYF. In DNA, the CDR3 is TGTGCCAGCAGCTTAGGAGGGGGCCCAGGCTCCTACGAGCAGTACTTC.

The gene calls are TRBV18 and TRBJ2-2; D might be TRBD1 (5 bases). The CDR3 extends over 15 amino acids. Trimming removed 2 bases from V and 4 bases from J, with 11 bases in between. The V gene's germline CDR1 is KGHSH and CDR2 LQKENI. The CDR3: CASSPAGKGTGELFF. CDR3 sequence (DNA): TGTGCCAGCTCACCAGCAGGGAAGGGCACCGGGGAGCTGTTTTTT. Variable domain in full (rest from reference TRBV18 and TRBJ2-2): NAGVMQNPRHLVRRRGQEARLRCSPMKGHSHVYWYRQLPEEGLKFMVYLQKENIIDESGMPKERFSAEFPKEGPSILRIQQVVRGDSAAYFCASSPAGKGTGELFFGEGSRLTVL.

The chain recombines TRBV30 with TRBJ2-5; 8 nucleotides line up with TRBD2. V shed 1 base, J shed 1 base, and the junction held 5 bases outside the gene matches. Germline CDR1 reads GTSNPN; CDR2 reads SVGIG (reference sequence). The CDR3 totals 15 residues. CDR3 region: CAWSDYTSGQETQYF. DNA of the CDR3: TGTGCCTGGAGTGACTACACTAGCGGCCAAGAGACCCAGTACTTC.

The rearrangement links TRBV19 to TRBJ2-7; D is unresolved. The CDR3 is 13 amino acids. Germline CDR1 LNHDA, CDR2 SQIVND (reference sequence). V was clipped by 1 base and J by 6 bases, with 10 bases between them. The CDR3 coding sequence is TGTGCCAGTAGTATAGTTGGCCGAAGCGAGCAGTACTTC. It is translated as CASSIVGRSEQYF.

CDR3: CASRLAGGTDTQYF. CDR3 nucleotide sequence: TGTGCCAGCCGACTAGCGGGAGGCACAGATACGCAGTATTTT. The chain couples TRBV11-2 to TRBJ2-3, with 12 nucleotides matching TRBD2. Trimming took 8 bases from V and 1 from J; bases not matched to a gene: 1. The CDR3 consists of 14 residues. Germline V gives CDR1 SGHAT, CDR2 FQNNGV.

The chain recombines TRBV30 with TRBJ1-1; 8 bases are a match to TRBD1. The germline V gene has CDR1 GTSNPN and CDR2 SVGIG (reference sequence). V shed 2 bases, J shed 0 bases, and the junction held 5 bases outside the gene matches. The CDR3 consists of 15 residues. Written as DNA, the CDR3 is TGTGCCTGGAGTCCAAGGACAGGGATGAACACTGAAGCTTTCTTT. It yields the protein CAWSPRTGMNTEAFF.

The gene calls are TRBV7-8 and TRBJ2-7; no reliable D call. Trimming removed 1 base at V and 4 bases at J, with 5 bases between. This CDR3 comprises 12 residues. The V gene's germline CDR1 is SGHVS and CDR2 FQNEAQ. Written as DNA, the CDR3 is TGTGCCAGCAGCTTAGGCCAGTACGAGCAGTACTTC. Translating gives CASSLGQYEQYF.

This clone was observed a few times. The chain links TRBV6-6 to TRBJ2-2; 7 positions agree with TRBD1. J was trimmed by 6 bases and V by 7 bases; bases with no gene match: 8. The CDR3 consists of 14 residues. Germline V gene lookup returns CDR1 MNHNY and CDR2 SVGAGI (reference sequence). This chain's CDR3 is CASTRDSLAGELFF. The CDR3 DNA sequence: TGTGCCAGCACCCGGGACAGCCTGGCCGGGGAGCTGTTTTTT.

CDR3 bases: TGTGCCAGTAGTAGCCAGGGAAAGGAGCAGTTCTTC. As protein: CASSSQGKEQFF. The chain joins TRBV19 to TRBJ2-1; D perhaps matches TRBD1 (5 bases). CDR1 LNHDA and CDR2 SQIVND come from the germline V gene (reference sequence). CDR3 length: 12 residues. The V end lost 4 bases, the J end lost 10 bases, and 11 bases lay between the germline ends.

This chain joins TRBV5-4 and TRBJ2-1; TRBD2 is a possible D gene (6 bases). The V and J ends lost 2 bases and 5 bases respectively, with 17 bases between them. This CDR3 is built from 16 residues. Germline loops: CDR1 SGHNT, CDR2 YYREEE (reference sequence). The CDR3 DNA reads as TGTGCCAGCAGCTTCCTTCTCGGGGCGGGGAACAATGAGCAGTTCTTC. It specifies CASSFLLGAGNNEQFF. The full variable domain, its missing parts supplied by reference TRBV5-4 and TRBJ2-1, is ETGVTQSPTHLIKTRGQQVTLRCSSQSGHNTVSWYQQALGQGPQFIFQYYREEENGRGNFPPRFSGLQFPNYSSELNVNALELDDSALYLCASSFLLGAGNNEQFFGPGTRLTVL.

The chain joins TRBV5-1 to TRBJ2-7; 11 positions agree with TRBD1. The CDR3 contains 13 residues. The germline CDR1 and CDR2 sequences are SGHRS and YFSETQ. Trimming cost V 4 bases and J 5 bases; bases outside gene matches: 2. This CDR3 reads CASSRDRGDEQYF. The CDR3 DNA reads TGCGCCAGCAGCCGGGACAGGGGGGACGAGCAGTACTTC.

The chain's CDR3 is CASSPRSGSGYTF. CDR3 coding DNA: TGTGCCAGCAGTCCGCGTTCGGGGTCTGGCTACACCTTC. This chain joins TRBV25-1 and TRBJ1-2; D is unresolved. Germline V gene lookup returns CDR1 MGHDK and CDR2 SYGVNS. V gave up 5 bases and J gave up 7 bases, with 14 bases separating them. This CDR3 has 13 residues.

The chain combines TRBV24-1 with TRBJ2-1; perhaps TRBD1 as D (5 bases). CDR3 length equals 19 residues. Trimming left V 9 bases short and J 4 bases short, with 30 bases between. CDR1 KGHDR and CDR2 SFDVKD come from the germline V gene. DNA for the CDR3: TGTGCCACCCAAAAAATAAATCAGGGTGTCTTTGAGAGATACAATGAGCAGTTCTTC. This translates into CATQKINQGVFERYNEQFF.

This clone was seen a few times. The gene calls are TRBV2 and TRBJ1-4; 8 nucleotides agree with TRBD1. This CDR3 has 15 amino acids. The J segment lost 6 bases and the V segment lost 6 bases, leaving 9 bases of the junction unmatched. Looked up from germline, CDR1 is SNHLY and CDR2 is FYNNEI. The DNA for the CDR3 is TGTGCCAGCAGCGGCGACAGGGGACTGTATGAAAAACTGTTTTTT. It yields the protein CASSGDRGLYEKLFF. The full variable domain, in which reference TRBV2 and TRBJ1-4 provide the parts outside the CDR3, is EPEVTQTPSHQVTQMGQEVILRCVPISNHLYFYWYRQILGQKVEFLVSFYNNEISEKSEIFDDQFSVERPDGSNFTLKIRSTKLEDSAMYFCASSGDRGLYEKLFFGSGTQLSVL.

The rearrangement links TRBV28 to TRBJ1-3; D remains ambiguous. The CDR3 spans 13 residues. V lost 2 bases to trimming and J lost 8 bases, with 10 bases between them. Germline V CDR1 and CDR2: MDHEN, SYDVKM. Written as DNA, the CDR3 is TGTGCCAGCAGTTTAGGTTCTCCAGACACCATATATTTT. Translating it yields CASSLGSPDTIYF. Full variable domain (missing parts from reference TRBV28 and TRBJ1-3): DVKVTQSSRYLVKRTGEKVFLECVQDMDHENMFWYRQDPGLGLRLIYFSYDVKMKEKGDIPEGYSVSREKKERFSLILESASTNQTSMYLCASSLGSPDTIYFGEGSWLTVV.

The chain combines TRBV6-2 or TRBV6-3 with TRBJ2-7; 9 bases fit TRBD2. Germline V CDR1 and CDR2: MNHEY, SVGEGT. CDR3 size: 14 residues. J gave up 12 bases and V 6 bases, and 15 bases lay outside the gene matches. CDR3 nucleotide sequence: TGTGCCAGCAGCACCCTCGGACTAGCGCCGTATGCGTACTTC. Translating it yields CASSTLGLAPYAYF.

The chain uses TRBV20-1 and TRBJ2-7; 7 nucleotides align to TRBD2. Germline CDR1 and CDR2: DFQATT and SNEGSKA (reference sequence). CDR3 length equals 11 residues. Trimming cost V 6 bases and J 5 bases; bases outside gene matches: 4. The CDR3 nucleotides are TGCAGTGCCAAACTAGCGCACGAGCAGTACTTC. Its protein is CSAKLAHEQYF.

This clone was seen just once. This chain uses TRBV5-5 with TRBJ2-7; D ambiguous. This CDR3 spans 16 amino acids. V was clipped by 2 bases and J by 2 bases, with 17 bases between them. The germline V gene encodes CDR1 SGHKS and CDR2 YYEKEE (reference sequence). CDR3 DNA: TGTGCCAGCAGCTTAATCTTATCGGTCAGCGCCTACGAGCAGTACTTC. It is translated as CASSLILSVSAYEQYF.

V gene TRBV10-3 combines with J gene TRBJ2-1, with D perhaps matching TRBD1 (6 bases). Trimming took 2 bases from V and 7 from J, leaving 18 bases between them. The CDR3 sequence is 16 residues long. Germline V CDR1 and CDR2: ENHRY, SYGVKD. The CDR3: CAISETPTGRGNEQFF. The CDR3 DNA sequence: TGTGCCATCAGTGAGACCCCGACAGGCCGCGGGAATGAGCAGTTCTTC.

With regard to this clone: Other DNA variants within this sample encode the same CDR3. V gene TRBV10-3 combines with J gene TRBJ1-5; D uncertain. In germline, CDR1 is ENHRY, CDR2 SYGVKD. The V end lost 4 bases, the J end lost 1 base, and 5 bases lay between the germline ends. The CDR3 covers 13 residues. CDR3 loop: CAISGGSNQPQHF. The CDR3 DNA reads as TGTGCCATCAGTGGAGGGAGCAATCAGCCCCAGCATTTT.

V usage is TRBV29-1 and J usage is TRBJ2-3; 11 bases match TRBD2. Germline lookup yields CDR1 SQVTM and CDR2 ANQGSEA. Trimming at V came to 5 bases and at J to 6 bases, leaving 10 bases not matched to a gene. This CDR3 region has 15 residues. DNA for the CDR3: TGCAGCGTTCGAGGGGGACTAGCGGACTCGGATACGCAGTATTTT. Encoded protein: CSVRGGLADSDTQYF.